The following is a T cell receptor beta chain sequence with its context. This sample was included in a study of identifying expanded T cells in peripheral blood. TCRdb keeps only in-frame clones here, not all; method: immunoSEQ multiplex PCR. The sample holds around 100,000 clones; around 89% are singletons and the top ten take 13% to 15%. After removal of 5 bases from V and 8 bases from J, the junction contained 6 bases not matched to a gene. The CDR3 contains 15 residues. Germline-derived CDR1 and CDR2 are MNHNS and SASEGT. The J gene is TRBJ1-6, the V gene TRBV6-1, with 10 bases matching TRBD1. The clonotype comes from a person between 18 and 69 years old in good health. Sequenced sample: blood. The CDR3 reads CASSRGQGSYSPLHF. CDR3 in DNA: TGTGCCAGCAGTAGGGGACAGGGGTCATATTCACCCCTCCACTTT.